This section outlines one T cell receptor (beta chain) sequence together with its context. Its antigen remains unidentified. PCR involved 60 Vbeta and 13 Jbeta primers. Using immunoSEQ multiplex PCR, the repertoire was profiled, and TCRdb retains in-frame clones only, with some absent. The repertoire holds roughly 120,000 clones, with 80% as singletons. The V end lost 5 bases, the J end lost 2 bases, and 28 bases lay between the germline ends. This CDR3 has 19 residues. The germline CDR1 and CDR2 sequences are LNHDA and SQIVND (reference sequence). This entry is derived from a study of cytomegalovirus exposure and HLA in healthy donors. On the study more broadly: Researchers found that approximately 85% of under 450 genotyped donors fell within the Caucasian-associated ancestry cluster.

Study results and limitations: A later analysis showed TCR association rates differing by HLA locus, peaking at DRB1 and lowest at HLA-C. A link between a missense DCLRE1C variant and TCR beta V- and J-gene trimming emerged from a later analysis. Most TCR beta V segments were productive about 87% or about 30% of the time in an earlier analysis.

The chain combines TRBV19 with TRBJ2-7; the D gene is possibly TRBD2 (7 bases). The sequenced material came from PBMCs. The receptor was isolated from a man aged 50 or older in good health and CMV-seronegative. CDR3 bases: TGTGCCAGTAGTTACCCCGGGGGGCACGCCTCCTTAATACCCTACGAGCAGTACTTC. This codes for CASSYPGGHASLIPYEQYF. The entire variable domain, with the rest obtained from reference TRBV19 and TRBJ2-7, is as follows: DGGITQSPKYLFRKEGQNVTLSCEQNLNHDAMYWYRQDPGQGLRLIYYSQIVNDFQKGDIAEGYSVSREKKESFPLTVTSAQKNPTAFYLCASSYPGGHASLIPYEQYFGPGTRLTVT.